This TCR beta chain is drawn from a study of blood T cell repertoires in COVID-19. Study at large: COVID-19 samples collected from the United States, Italy and Spain covered acute and convalescent phases.

Libraries were prepared by immunoSEQ multiplex PCR; TCRdb keeps only in-frame clonotypes and omits some of them. The sample carries 250,000 to 350,000 clones, about 88% recorded once. The CDR3 length is 15 residues. Germline loops: CDR1 SEHNR, CDR2 FQNEAQ (reference sequence). Cohorts were based on clinical histories the participants reported. About this clone itself: One end of the junction does not line up with germline, which may come from a read error.

The chain recombines TRBV7-9 with TRBJ2-7, with 10 positions matching TRBD1. This clonotype was obtained from a woman between 50 and 59 years old who had recovered from COVID-19. The sample comprised PBMCs or T cells enriched from blood (not recorded which). CDR3 sequence: CASSAGTGASFEQYF. CDR3 sequence (DNA): TGTGCCAGCAGCGCCGGGACAGGGGCGTCCTTCGAGCAGTACTTC.